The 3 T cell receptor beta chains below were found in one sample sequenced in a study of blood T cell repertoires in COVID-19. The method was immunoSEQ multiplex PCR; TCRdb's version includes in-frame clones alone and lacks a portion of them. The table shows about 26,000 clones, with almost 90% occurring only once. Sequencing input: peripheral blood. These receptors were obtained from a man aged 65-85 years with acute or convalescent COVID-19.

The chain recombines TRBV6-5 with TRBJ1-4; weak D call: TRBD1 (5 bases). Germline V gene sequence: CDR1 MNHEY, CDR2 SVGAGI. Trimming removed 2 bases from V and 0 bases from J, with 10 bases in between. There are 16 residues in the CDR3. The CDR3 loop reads CASSYTGRATNEKLFF. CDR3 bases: TGTGCCAGCAGTTACACAGGACGAGCAACTAATGAAAAACTGTTTTTT.

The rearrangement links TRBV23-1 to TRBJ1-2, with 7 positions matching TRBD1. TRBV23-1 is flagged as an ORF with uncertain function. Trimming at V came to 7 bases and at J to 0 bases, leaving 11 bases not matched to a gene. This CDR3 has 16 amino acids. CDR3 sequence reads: CASNSDAGGSNYGYTF. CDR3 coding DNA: TGCGCCAGCAATTCAGATGCAGGGGGGTCTAACTATGGCTACACCTTC.

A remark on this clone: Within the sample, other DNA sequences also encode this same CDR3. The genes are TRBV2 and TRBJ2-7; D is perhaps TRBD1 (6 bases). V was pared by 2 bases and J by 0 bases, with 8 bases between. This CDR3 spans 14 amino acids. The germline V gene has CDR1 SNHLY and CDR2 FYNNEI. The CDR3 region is CASSERTASYEQYF. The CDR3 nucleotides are TGTGCCAGCAGTGAAAGGACAGCCTCCTACGAGCAGTACTTC. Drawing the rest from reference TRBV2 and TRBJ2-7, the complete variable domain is EPEVTQTPSHQVTQMGQEVILRCVPISNHLYFYWYRQILGQKVEFLVSFYNNEISEKSEIFDDQFSVERPDGSNFTLKIRSTKLEDSAMYFCASSERTASYEQYFGPGTRLTVT.